Each of the 17 T cell receptor beta chains below was sequenced from the same sample in a study of T-cell reconstitution after alpha-beta-depleted transplantation in children. Preparation of the TCRbeta library was carried out with unique molecular identifiers. TCRdb passed the PCR reads through MiXCR, listing each CDR3 protein once. The sample lists some 640,000 distinct CDR3 sequences, about 15% occurring once. The sequencing used PBMCs from the stem cell graft donor, collected from the stem cell graft. These receptors were collected from a human donor who donated a stem cell graft to a child with acute myeloid leukemia.

There are many counts of this clonotype. V and J are TRBV12-3 or TRBV12-4 and TRBJ1-2; perhaps TRBD1 as D (5 bases). V lost 8 bases to trimming and J lost 5 bases, with 15 bases between them. The CDR3 is 13 amino acids. The CDR3 spells CASLRGFGYGYTF. DNA of the CDR3: TGTGCCAGCCTGAGGGGTTTTGGGTATGGCTACACCTTC.

At least ten counts were recorded for this clonotype. The rearrangement links TRBV6-1 to TRBJ1-4, with D unresolved. The germline CDR1 and CDR2 sequences are MNHNS and SASEGT. This CDR3 region has 14 residues. Trimming stripped 4 bases from V and 6 bases from J, with 12 bases between. The DNA of the CDR3 is TGTGCCAGCAGTGGCCGGGAGGGTGATGAAAAACTGTTTTTT. It codes for CASSGREGDEKLFF.

This clonotype appeared many times. This chain joins TRBV7-9 and TRBJ2-3, with no clear D. Between the trimmed V and J ends, which lost 1 base and 1 base, there was a span of 6 bases. CDR1 and CDR2 (germline): SEHNR, FQNEAQ (reference sequence). CDR3 length: 14 residues. The CDR3 DNA follows: TGTGCCAGCAGCTTAGTTGCAGGCACAGATACGCAGTATTTT. It specifies CASSLVAGTDTQYF.

There are a few counts of this clonotype. The gene calls are TRBV5-1 and TRBJ2-2; 10 bases line up with TRBD1. The junction had 16 bases not matched to a gene; V was cut back by 4 bases and J by 4 bases. Germline V gene data show CDR1 as SGHRS and CDR2 as YFSETQ. The CDR3 is 19 amino acids. The CDR3: CASSGSTGGSPLLTGELFF. CDR3 DNA sequence: TGCGCCAGCAGCGGGTCGACAGGGGGCTCCCCTCTACTCACCGGGGAGCTGTTTTTT.

The V call is TRBV5-1, the J call TRBJ2-3, with no clear D. Per the germline V gene, CDR1 is SGHRS and CDR2 is YFSETQ. CDR3 length: 12 amino acids. The V end was cut by 3 bases, the J end by 4 bases, with 6 bases between. The CDR3 spells CASSWNSDTQYF. CDR3 bases: TGCGCCAGCAGCTGGAATTCAGATACGCAGTATTTT.

Details on this clonotype: One end of the junction is discordant with germline, which a read error may explain. The chain carries TRBV6-2 or TRBV6-3 and TRBJ1-1, with TRBD1 matching over 7 bases. This CDR3 has 16 amino acids. Germline V gene data show CDR1 as MNHEY and CDR2 as SVGEGT. The CDR3 DNA reads as TGTGCCAGCGAACAAAGTTACAGGGGAACGAACACTGAAGTTTTCTTT. Its protein is CASEQSYRGTNTEVFF.

Remarks on this clonotype: A much larger clone lies one base from this, so it may be a read error. This chain uses TRBV13 with TRBJ2-1; the D gene could be TRBD1 or TRBD2 (5 bases each). The germline V and J ends were trimmed by 4 bases and 13 bases, with 14 bases remaining between them. This CDR3 comprises 12 residues. In germline, CDR1 is PRHDT, CDR2 FYEKMQ (reference sequence). Written as DNA, the CDR3 is TGTGCCAGCAGCTCCCTGACTCGGGACCAGTTCTTC. The encoded protein is CASSSLTRDQFF.

This clonotype was detected ten times or more. J is TRBJ1-1 and V is TRBV20-1; TRBD1 is a possible D gene (5 bases). This CDR3 region has 13 residues. The germline CDR1 and CDR2 sequences are DFQATT and SNEGSKA (reference sequence). Trimming left V 3 bases short and J 3 bases short, with 11 bases between. This CDR3 is CSASPGRDTEAFF. In DNA form, the CDR3 reads TGCAGTGCTAGTCCAGGGCGGGACACTGAAGCTTTCTTT.

The V gene is TRBV7-2, the J gene TRBJ1-6, with TRBD1 identical over 11 bases. The CDR3 is 14 residues long. V was pared by 5 bases and J by 10 bases, with 4 bases of the junction left unmatched. Germline CDR1 SGHTA, CDR2 FQGNSA. The CDR3 protein is CASSPRDRGSPLHF. The CDR3 nucleotides are TGTGCCAGCAGCCCGCGGGACAGGGGGTCACCCCTCCACTTT. Full variable domain (missing parts from reference TRBV7-2 and TRBJ1-6): GAGVSQSPSNKVTEKGKDVELRCDPISGHTALYWYRQSLGQGLEFLIYFQGNSAPDKSGLPSDRFSAERTGGSVSTLTIQRTQQEDSAVYLCASSPRDRGSPLHFGNGTRLTVT.

This clonotype was found many times. The genes are TRBV4-3 and TRBJ1-5, with D unclear. Deletions cut 0 bases from V and 7 bases from J, with 7 bases between. Germline CDR1 LGHNA, CDR2 YSLEER. CDR3 length: 13 residues. The CDR3 sequence is CASSQDPGQPQHF. The CDR3 coding sequence is TGCGCCAGCAGCCAAGATCCCGGACAGCCCCAGCATTTT.

The chain has TRBV7-8 and TRBJ2-2; D is uncertain. The ends were cut back, 1 base at V and 1 base at J, with 7 bases in the middle. CDR3 length: 15 amino acids. Germline loops: CDR1 SGHVS, CDR2 FQNEAQ. CDR3 coding DNA: TGTGCCAGCAGCTTAGTGCGGCAGAACACCGGGGAGCTGTTTTTT. It encodes CASSLVRQNTGELFF.

This chain joins TRBV9 and TRBJ1-6; possibly TRBD1 for D (5 bases). This CDR3 spans 13 amino acids. Trimming took off 3 bases at V and 7 bases at J, with 8 bases between the two ends. CDR1 and CDR2 from the germline V gene are SGDLS and YYNGEE. DNA of the CDR3: TGTGCCAGCAGCGGAGGGGCAAATTCACCCCTCCACTTT. Protein product: CASSGGANSPLHF.

This clonotype was seen more than once but under ten times. This sequence joins TRBV6-1 and TRBJ1-1; TRBD1 matches at 9 bases. The V segment lost 6 bases and the J segment 8 bases; nucleotides outside the gene matches: 10. This CDR3 spans 14 amino acids. Germline CDR1 MNHNS, CDR2 SASEGT. CDR3: CASRPTADRGEAFF. CDR3 nucleotides: TGTGCCAGCAGACCCACCGCGGACAGGGGAGAAGCTTTCTTT.

This clonotype was detected many times. The chain recombines TRBV7-9 with TRBJ1-5; TRBD1 is a possible D gene (5 bases). Deletions cut 1 base from V and 7 bases from J, with 8 bases between. Germline V CDR1 and CDR2: SEHNR, FQNEAQ (reference sequence). CDR3 length: 13 amino acids. CDR3 protein: CASSLVGEQPQHF. CDR3 DNA: TGTGCCAGCAGCTTAGTAGGGGAGCAGCCCCAGCATTTT. The full variable domain, in which reference TRBV7-9 and TRBJ1-5 provide the parts outside the CDR3, is DTGVSQNPRHKITKRGQNVTFRCDPISEHNRLYWYRQTLGQGPEFLTYFQNEAQLEKSRLLSDRFSAERPKGSFSTLEIQRTEQGDSAMYLCASSLVGEQPQHFGDGTRLSIL.

This clonotype was counted at least ten times. The gene calls are TRBV20-1 and TRBJ2-3, with TRBD2 matching over 7 bases. The CDR3 sequence is 13 residues long. Per germline, CDR1 DFQATT and CDR2 SNEGSKA (reference sequence). V shed 2 bases, J shed 6 bases, and the junction held 5 bases outside the gene matches. In DNA, the CDR3 is TGCAGTGCTAGACCAGCGGGGATGGATACGCAGTATTTT. Protein: CSARPAGMDTQYF.

Comments on this clonotype: A read error may produce the germline difference seen at one junction end. The V and J genes are TRBV7-3 and TRBJ2-2; a weak D match, TRBD2 (6 bases). Germline CDR1 reads SGHTA; CDR2 reads FQGTGA. This CDR3 has 14 amino acids. The CDR3 is CANSLEGLAGELFF. DNA for the CDR3: TGTGCCAACAGCTTGGAGGGTTTGGCCGGGGAGCTGTTTTTT.

This clonotype was seen more than once but under ten times. This sequence joins TRBV7-8 and TRBJ2-3; 7 bases map to TRBD2. The CDR3 loop spans 17 amino acids. The V segment lost 5 bases and the J segment 1 base; nucleotides outside the gene matches: 12. Germline V CDR1 and CDR2: SGHVS, FQNEAQ. CDR3 in amino acids: CASSIRLGGRGTDTQYF. For the CDR3, the DNA is TGTGCCAGCAGCATAAGACTCGGGGGGAGGGGCACAGATACGCAGTATTTT. The full variable domain, its missing parts supplied by reference TRBV7-8 and TRBJ2-3, is GAGVSQSPRYKVAKRGQDVALRCDPISGHVSLFWYQQALGQGPEFLTYFQNEAQLDKSGLPSDRFFAERPEGSVSTLKIQRTQQEDSAVYLCASSIRLGGRGTDTQYFGPGTRLTVL.